What follows are 18 T cell receptor beta chains derived from one specimen sequenced in a study of blood T cell repertoires in COVID-19. Assay used: immunoSEQ multiplex PCR; TCRdb lists only in-frame clones, some missing. The table records about 220,000 clones, roughly 89% of them present only once. The source material was PBMCs or T cells enriched from blood (not recorded which). The receptors derive from a man aged 25-40 years who had been exposed to COVID-19.

This rearrangement joins TRBV7-9 to TRBJ1-2; 10 nucleotides line up with TRBD1. CDR1 and CDR2 (germline): SEHNR, FQNEAQ (reference sequence). The CDR3 spans 13 residues. Trimming at V came to 5 bases and at J to 7 bases, leaving 4 bases not matched to a gene. CDR3 sequence reads: CASSEGQGPGYTF. The CDR3 region has the DNA TGTGCCAGCAGCGAGGGACAGGGGCCTGGCTACACCTTC.

The V call is TRBV7-8, the J call TRBJ1-2; D is undetermined. Between the trimmed V and J ends, which lost 1 base and 7 bases, there was a span of 7 bases. The germline V gene encodes CDR1 SGHVS and CDR2 FQNEAQ. The length of the CDR3 is 12 residues. CDR3 DNA: TGTGCCAGCAGCTTAGTAGATTTTGGCTACACCTTC. It yields the protein CASSLVDFGYTF.

This chain connects TRBV2 to TRBJ1-1; TRBD1 might be the D (6 bases). CDR1 is SNHLY, CDR2 FYNNEI, per germline. The V end was cut by 7 bases, the J end by 3 bases, with 12 bases between. CDR3 size: 13 residues. The CDR3 nucleotides read TGTGCCAGCATCCAGGGGCGATACACTGAAGCTTTCTTT. Translation gives CASIQGRYTEAFF. Drawing the rest from reference TRBV2 and TRBJ1-1, the complete variable domain is EPEVTQTPSHQVTQMGQEVILRCVPISNHLYFYWYRQILGQKVEFLVSFYNNEISEKSEIFDDQFSVERPDGSNFTLKIRSTKLEDSAMYFCASIQGRYTEAFFGQGTRLTVV.

This chain connects TRBV10-3 to TRBJ2-7, with 9 bases lining up with TRBD1. The CDR3 has 14 residues. The ends lost 5 bases at V and 5 bases at J; junction bases unmatched: 7. CDR1 and CDR2 from the germline V gene are ENHRY and SYGVKD. The CDR3 reads CAISQRQGGDEQYF. CDR3 nucleotide sequence: TGTGCCATCAGTCAACGACAGGGGGGTGACGAGCAGTACTTC.

This chain links TRBV7-2 with TRBJ2-7; 9 positions match TRBD2. From germline, CDR1 is SGHTA and CDR2 FQGNSA. With 6 bases clipped from V and 2 bases from J, the junction kept 8 bases outside the gene matches. CDR3 length: 15 amino acids. The DNA for the CDR3 is TGTGCCAGCAGGGAGACTAGCGGTCTAACCTACGAGCAGTACTTC. This gives the protein CASRETSGLTYEQYF.

V gene TRBV4-3 combines with J gene TRBJ2-7; 7 bases map to TRBD1. J gave up 7 bases and V 2 bases, and 5 bases lay outside the gene matches. CDR1 and CDR2 (germline): LGHNA, YSLEER. The CDR3 consists of 13 residues. CDR3 in amino acids: CASSQTYRGEQYF. Written as DNA, the CDR3 is TGCGCCAGCAGCCAAACATACAGGGGAGAGCAGTACTTC.

V gene TRBV5-1 combines with J gene TRBJ2-1, with TRBD1 as a possible D gene (6 bases). The CDR3 has 14 residues. Looked up from germline, CDR1 is SGHRS and CDR2 is YFSETQ. V was clipped by 4 bases and J by 6 bases, with 14 bases between them. CDR3 coding DNA: TGCGCCAGCAGCACCACACAGGGCCCCAATGAGCAGTTCTTC. This encodes CASSTTQGPNEQFF.

The chain uses TRBV12-2 and TRBJ2-3; TRBD1, the D gene given by the table, was not confirmed from the DNA. TRBV12-2 corresponds to a pseudogene. This CDR3 contains 22 residues. As DNA, the CDR3 is TGTGCAAGTCGCTTTGACCCGGCCCCGAGACAGGGGGCGCCGAGGGGCACAGATACGCAGTATTTT. Residues: CASRFDPAPRQGAPRGTDTQYF.

The rearrangement joins TRBV11-2 to TRBJ2-3; TRBD2 might be the D (5 bases). The germline V gene encodes CDR1 SGHAT and CDR2 FQNNGV. V was clipped by 0 bases and J by 0 bases, with 7 bases between them. The CDR3 loop spans 15 amino acids. This CDR3 is CASSLERASTDTQYF. The DNA for the CDR3 is TGTGCCAGCAGCTTAGAGAGGGCTAGCACAGATACGCAGTATTTT.

The chain recombines TRBV12-5 with TRBJ1-3, with 7 positions matching TRBD1. CDR1 is LGHNT, CDR2 FRNRAP, per germline. V lost 6 bases, J lost 9 bases, and 11 bases stayed unmatched. The CDR3 spans 14 residues. CDR3 in amino acids: CASGGQARGGTIYF. The CDR3 nucleotides read TGTGCTAGTGGAGGACAGGCCCGCGGAGGCACCATATATTTT.

The CDR3 DNA is TGTGCCAGCGGTGGGACTCAAGAGACCCAGTACTTC. It translates to CASGGTQETQYF. This chain links TRBV18 with TRBJ2-5; D might be TRBD2 (6 bases). Trimming stripped 8 bases from V and 2 bases from J, with 9 bases between. Per germline, CDR1 KGHSH and CDR2 LQKENI. CDR3 length equals 12 residues.

The V call is TRBV7-2, the J call TRBJ1-2; D might be TRBD1 (6 bases). Trimming stripped 5 bases from V and 8 bases from J, with 15 bases between. This CDR3 is built from 13 residues. From germline, CDR1 is SGHTA and CDR2 FQGNSA. CDR3 nucleotides: TGTGCCAGCAGCCAAGGTCCAGGGGAAGGCTACACCTTC. It encodes CASSQGPGEGYTF. The full variable domain, its missing parts supplied by reference TRBV7-2 and TRBJ1-2, is GAGVSQSPSNKVTEKGKDVELRCDPISGHTALYWYRQSLGQGLEFLIYFQGNSAPDKSGLPSDRFSAERTGGSVSTLTIQRTQQEDSAVYLCASSQGPGEGYTFGSGTRLTVV.

The genes are TRBV27 and TRBJ1-2, with TRBD1 matching over 8 bases. The CDR3 is 14 residues long. Per the germline V gene, CDR1 is MNHEY and CDR2 is SMNVEV (reference sequence). Trimming cost V 4 bases and J 7 bases; bases outside gene matches: 8. This chain's CDR3 is CASSSLHDRGGYTF. In DNA, the CDR3 is TGTGCCAGCAGTTCCCTCCACGACAGGGGTGGCTACACCTTC.

The chain links TRBV5-1 to TRBJ2-2; 10 bases are a match to TRBD1. The CDR3 extends over 18 amino acids. The germline V gene encodes CDR1 SGHRS and CDR2 YFSETQ. The V and J ends lost 2 bases and 4 bases, in that order; junction bases with no gene match: 11. This chain's CDR3 is CASSFTTSGTGATGELFF. The CDR3 DNA reads as TGCGCCAGCAGCTTCACCACCTCCGGGACAGGGGCCACCGGGGAGCTGTTTTTT.

This chain links TRBV6-1 with TRBJ1-6; possibly TRBD1 for D (5 bases). The CDR3 covers 15 residues. Germline CDR1 is MNHNS and CDR2 is SASEGT. V was clipped by 2 bases and J by 8 bases, with 13 bases between them. The CDR3 coding sequence is TGTGCCAGCAGTGAAATTGGGGGGGACTATTCACCCCTCCACTTT. Encoded protein: CASSEIGGDYSPLHF.

In the case of this clone: Within the sample, other DNA sequences also encode this same CDR3. V is TRBV4-3 and J is TRBJ2-7; 9 positions match TRBD1. This CDR3 region has 15 residues. The ends lost 3 bases at V and 3 bases at J; junction bases unmatched: 6. Germline values: CDR1 LGHNA, CDR2 YSLEER. Written as DNA, the CDR3 is TGCGCCAGCAGCCATTCCGGGACAGGGAGCTACGAGCAGTACTTC. Translated, it gives CASSHSGTGSYEQYF.

V is TRBV5-6 and J is TRBJ1-3; 7 bases agree with TRBD1. Germline V gene lookup returns CDR1 SGHDT and CDR2 YYEEEE. Losses at the gene ends were 2 bases for V and 2 bases for J; bases not matched to a gene: 4. The CDR3 is 15 amino acids. CDR3 sequence (DNA): TGTGCCAGCAGCTTTGGGCAGGGGGCTGGAAACACCATATATTTT. Amino acids: CASSFGQGAGNTIYF. The full variable domain, with the rest looked up from reference TRBV5-6 and TRBJ1-3, is DAGVTQSPTHLIKTRGQQVTLRCSPKSGHDTVSWYQQALGQGPQFIFQYYEEEERQRGNFPDRFSGHQFPNYSSELNVNALLLGDSALYLCASSFGQGAGNTIYFGEGSWLTVV.

The genes are TRBV5-8 and TRBJ2-7; the match to TRBD1 covers 8 bases. The CDR3 contains 15 residues. The junction had 5 bases not matched to a gene; V was cut back by 0 bases and J by 3 bases. Germline values: CDR1 SGHTS, CDR2 YDEGEE. The CDR3 spells CASSLVGGQGYEQYF. CDR3 nucleotides: TGTGCCAGCAGCTTGGTAGGAGGACAGGGCTACGAGCAGTACTTC.